This record looks at one TCR beta chain sequence and its context. These data come from a study of T cell changes during pregnancy in multiple sclerosis. The data were produced by immunoSEQ multiplex PCR, yet TCRdb's version contains in-frame clones alone and is incomplete. The sample consists of about 46,000 clones, around 94% of them appearing once. This CDR3 contains 17 residues. Looked up from germline, CDR1 is SGHTA and CDR2 is FQGNSA. V was trimmed by 3 bases and J by 5 bases, leaving 17 bases between them. The receptor comes from a female donor in good health, enrolled as a control in a pregnancy study. The sample consisted of CD4+ T cells from peripheral blood mononuclear cells, taken in the second trimester of pregnancy. V gene TRBV7-2 combines with J gene TRBJ1-6; D remains ambiguous. The CDR3 region is CASSLGAARGNNSPLHF. CDR3 nucleotides: TGTGCCAGCAGCTTGGGAGCTGCGAGAGGGAATAATTCACCCCTCCACTTT.